This T cell receptor beta chain was recorded in a study of shared clonotypes between healthy human individuals. Generated by immunoSEQ multiplex PCR, the TCRdb table keeps only in-frame clones and is missing some. The data hold 550,000 to 650,000 clones, with roughly 95% observed a single time. Naive CD8 cells, CD45RO-negative and positively selected for CCR7, excluded terminally differentiated effector memory CD45RA+ cells. This CDR3 region has 16 residues. Deletions cut 1 base from V and 2 bases from J, with 15 bases between. In germline, CDR1 is LNHDA, CDR2 SQIVND (reference sequence). The V and J genes are TRBV19 and TRBJ2-7; D gene ambiguous. The clonotype was recovered from a woman aged 25 to 45 in good health. The sequencing sample was made of naive CD8+ T cells sorted from blood. The chain's CDR3 is CASSIGFSQQTYEQYF. In DNA form, the CDR3 reads TGTGCCAGTAGTATAGGTTTTAGCCAGCAGACCTACGAGCAGTACTTC.